The present T cell receptor (beta chain) was sequenced within a study of CD8 T cells in Susac syndrome. Random hexamers were used to reverse transcribe the RNA input (roughly 0.5 to 1 ug). TCRdb ran MiXCR on the immunoSEQ multiplex PCR reads and lists one entry per CDR3 protein. The sample consists of roughly 400,000 distinct CDR3 sequences, approximately 85% of them appearing once. The germline gives CDR1 DFQATT, CDR2 SNEGSKA (reference sequence). The CDR3 contains 14 residues. The origin of this receptor is a human donor with multiple sclerosis. The chain carries TRBV20-1 and TRBJ1-1; tentatively, D is TRBD1 (6 bases). The sample comprised CD8+ T cells from PBMCs. The CDR3 bases are TGCAGCATACCGAACAGGGCGGCGAACACTGAAGCTTTCTTT. Translation: CSIPNRAANTEAFF.